The 14 T cell receptor beta chains given below trace back to one sample, sequenced in a study of control samples from healthy donors and cancer patients. Sequencing used immunoSEQ multiplex PCR; TCRdb keeps in-frame clones, though not all of them. Among 100,000 to 120,000 clones listed, approximately 82% were seen once. The sequenced sample was blood. Receptors were obtained from a man aged 18 to 29 in good health.

The chain combines TRBV28 with TRBJ1-4; 9 bases match TRBD1. The trim removed 4 bases at V and 8 bases at J, leaving 8 bases unmatched. Germline CDR1 reads MDHEN; CDR2 reads SYDVKM. The length of the CDR3 is 15 residues. The CDR3 loop reads CASSYRLGQGEKLFF. CDR3 nucleotides: TGTGCCAGCAGTTATCGTTTGGGACAGGGCGAAAAACTGTTTTTT.

The V call is TRBV5-1, the J call TRBJ2-1; D unclear. Trimming removed 0 bases from V and 10 bases from J, with 11 bases in between. The CDR3 contains 13 residues. CDR1 and CDR2 (germline): SGHRS, YFSETQ. The CDR3 nucleotides read TGCGCCAGCAGCTTGGACGGTTTTGGGGAGCAGTTCTTC. The encoded protein is CASSLDGFGEQFF.

This clone was seen a handful of times. The CDR3, as DNA: TGTGCCAGCAGCCACGACAGCTCTGGAAACACCATATATTTT. It translates to CASSHDSSGNTIYF. The chain is built from TRBV14 and TRBJ1-3, with a possible D match to TRBD1 (5 bases). The CDR3 runs 14 residues. Germline V gene data show CDR1 as SGHDN and CDR2 as FVKESK. Trimming removed 3 bases at V and 0 bases at J, with 6 bases between.

The rearrangement links TRBV6-5 to TRBJ1-2; D gene ambiguous. The CDR3 spans 13 residues. Germline CDR1 is MNHEY and CDR2 is SVGAGI. V was shortened by 3 bases and J by 8 bases, with 13 bases between the two germline ends. CDR3 DNA: TGTGCCAGCAGTTATGCCCCCGCTTGGGGCTACACCTTC. Translation gives CASSYAPAWGYTF.

This chain joins TRBV11-2 and TRBJ1-5; D is unclear. The CDR3 totals 15 residues. Trimming cost V 5 bases and J 0 bases, with 11 bases left between them. From germline, CDR1 is SGHAT and CDR2 FQNNGV. The DNA of the CDR3 is TGTGCCAGCAGCCGAGGACGGAATAGCAATCAGCCCCAGCATTTT. Amino acids: CASSRGRNSNQPQHF.

The chain couples TRBV30 to TRBJ2-7; D remains ambiguous. The germline gives CDR1 GTSNPN, CDR2 SVGIG (reference sequence). The V end lost 0 bases, the J end lost 0 bases, and 6 bases lay between the germline ends. The CDR3 has 13 amino acids. The CDR3 here is CAWSVGSSYEQYV. CDR3 bases: TGTGCCTGGAGTGTAGGTAGCTCCTACGAGCAGTACGTC.

This clone was recorded a few times. V and J are TRBV7-2 and TRBJ1-1; a possible D gene is TRBD1 (6 bases). Germline lookup yields CDR1 SGHTA and CDR2 FQGNSA. This CDR3 spans 15 amino acids. V was clipped by 0 bases and J by 4 bases, with 12 bases between them. In nucleotides, the CDR3 is TGTGCCAGCAGCTTAGCGGGGGCCGGGGTCACTGAAGCTTTCTTT. Translated: CASSLAGAGVTEAFF.

The chain links TRBV6-6 to TRBJ1-2; 12 nucleotides agree with TRBD1. The V and J ends lost 5 bases and 8 bases, in that order; junction bases with no gene match: 9. The CDR3 contains 15 residues. Germline CDR1 reads MNHNY; CDR2 reads SVGAGI (reference sequence). CDR3 residues: CASSPWGQGAGGYTF. In DNA, the CDR3 is TGTGCCAGCAGTCCATGGGGACAGGGGGCTGGAGGCTACACCTTC.

This clone was seen a handful of times. This chain joins TRBV28 and TRBJ1-5; no clear D. This CDR3 has 12 amino acids. Germline V lookup: CDR1 MDHEN, CDR2 SYDVKM. The ends were cut back, 3 bases at V and 11 bases at J, with 11 bases in the middle. The CDR3 nucleotides are TGTGCCAGCAGTTTCGTCGAACCGGCCCAGCATTTT. It codes for CASSFVEPAQHF. The full variable domain, rest sourced from reference TRBV28 and TRBJ1-5, is DVKVTQSSRYLVKRTGEKVFLECVQDMDHENMFWYRQDPGLGLRLIYFSYDVKMKEKGDIPEGYSVSREKKERFSLILESASTNQTSMYLCASSFVEPAQHFGDGTRLSIL.

The DNA of the CDR3 is TGTGCCAGCAGCGTAGGCGGGAGTGGGGAGCTGTTTTTT. Protein: CASSVGGSGELFF. This chain connects TRBV9 to TRBJ2-2; 7 bases match TRBD2. The germline gives CDR1 SGDLS, CDR2 YYNGEE. The ends lost 0 bases at V and 8 bases at J; junction bases unmatched: 1. This CDR3 region has 13 residues.

The rearrangement links TRBV27 to TRBJ1-3; D not certain. The CDR3 totals 12 residues. From germline, CDR1 is MNHEY and CDR2 SMNVEV (reference sequence). The V end lost 6 bases, the J end lost 1 base, and 4 bases lay between the germline ends. Here the CDR3 reads CASRGSGNTIYF. The CDR3 DNA sequence: TGTGCCAGCAGGGGGTCTGGAAACACCATATATTTT.

This clone has only a few counts. The chain carries TRBV6-6 and TRBJ1-6; D remains ambiguous. The length of the CDR3 is 19 residues. Trimming removed 5 bases from V and 0 bases from J, with 20 bases in between. Germline V gene sequence: CDR1 MNHNY, CDR2 SVGAGI (reference sequence). The CDR3 here is CASSRPSSGSSSYNSPLHF. The CDR3 DNA is TGTGCCAGCAGTCGCCCCTCTAGTGGATCGAGCTCCTATAATTCACCCCTCCACTTT.

In its sample, this clone was seen once. V is TRBV5-1 and J is TRBJ2-3, with 7 bases identical to TRBD1. This CDR3 has 15 amino acids. V was pared by 0 bases and J by 1 base, with 2 bases of the junction left unmatched. CDR1 and CDR2 (germline): SGHRS, YFSETQ. CDR3 nucleotides: TGCGCCAGCAGCTTGGGAACAGGGGGCACAGATACGCAGTATTTT. It specifies CASSLGTGGTDTQYF.

The chain recombines TRBV4-1 with TRBJ2-2; 9 nucleotides match TRBD1. This CDR3 contains 15 residues. Germline loops: CDR1 MGHRA, CDR2 YSYEKL. With 5 bases clipped from V and 7 bases from J, the junction kept 8 bases outside the gene matches. The CDR3 DNA is TGCGCCAGCAGCTATACAGGGGGCGCCGGCGGGGAGCTGTTTTTT. It encodes CASSYTGGAGGELFF.